The 23 T cell receptor beta chains listed next were all sequenced from one sample in a study of blood T cell repertoires in COVID-19. Using immunoSEQ multiplex PCR, the repertoire was profiled, and TCRdb retains in-frame clones only, with some absent. Of about 87,000 clones listed, roughly 80% are singletons. Sequenced: peripheral blood. The receptors derive from a woman between 50 and 59 years old with acute or convalescent COVID-19.

V gene TRBV29-1 combines with J gene TRBJ1-2, with 9 nucleotides matching TRBD1. The CDR3 has 12 amino acids. Germline CDR1 is SQVTM and CDR2 is ANQGSEA. After removal of 3 bases from V and 8 bases from J, the junction contained 4 bases not matched to a gene. The CDR3 protein is CSVEGQGEGYTF. The CDR3 DNA reads TGCAGCGTTGAGGGACAGGGAGAGGGCTACACCTTC.

This clone has just a few counts. V gene TRBV9 combines with J gene TRBJ2-7; TRBD1 matches 10 bases. The CDR3 extends over 16 amino acids. Germline V gene data show CDR1 as SGDLS and CDR2 as YYNGEE. V was pared by 2 bases and J by 3 bases, with 8 bases of the junction left unmatched. DNA of the CDR3: TGTGCCAGCAGCGTGGGGTCCGGGACAGGGGTCTACGAGCAGTACTTC. Protein: CASSVGSGTGVYEQYF.

The V and J genes are TRBV9 and TRBJ1-2, with TRBD1 matching 11 bases. The CDR3 is 15 amino acids. Per germline, CDR1 SGDLS and CDR2 YYNGEE. J gave up 5 bases and V 3 bases, and 6 bases lay outside the gene matches. CDR3 coding DNA: TGTGCCAGCAGCGCAGGACAGGGGGCGCGGTATGGCTACACCTTC. It encodes CASSAGQGARYGYTF.

This clone was seen only a few times. The genes are TRBV9 and TRBJ1-1; no firm D call. Trimming left V 0 bases short and J 6 bases short, with 12 bases between. The CDR3 runs 14 residues. Per the germline V gene, CDR1 is SGDLS and CDR2 is YYNGEE. CDR3 sequence: CASSVASERAEAFF. As DNA, the CDR3 is TGTGCCAGCAGCGTAGCTTCGGAGAGGGCTGAAGCTTTCTTT. The whole variable domain, filled in from reference TRBV9 and TRBJ1-1, reads DSGVTQTPKHLITATGQRVTLRCSPRSGDLSVYWYQQSLDQGLQFLIQYYNGEERAKGNILERFSAQQFPDLHSELNLSSLELGDSALYFCASSVASERAEAFFGQGTRLTVV.

Only a few counts were recorded for this clone. This chain joins TRBV27 and TRBJ2-7; TRBD2 is a possible D gene (5 bases). Germline V gene lookup returns CDR1 MNHEY and CDR2 SMNVEV (reference sequence). Trimming took 4 bases from V and 5 from J, leaving 6 bases between them. This CDR3 is 11 amino acids long. DNA for the CDR3: TGTGCCAGCAGTTGGGGAGACGAGCAGTACTTC. Translating gives CASSWGDEQYF.

The rearrangement links TRBV27 to TRBJ1-1; D might be TRBD1 (6 bases). CDR1 is MNHEY and CDR2 is SMNVEV in the germline V gene (reference sequence). The CDR3 runs to 16 residues. V lost 5 bases and J lost 2, with 18 bases in between. CDR3 protein: CASSGIGAGANTEAFF. The DNA of the CDR3 is TGTGCCAGCAGTGGGATTGGAGCGGGGGCAAACACTGAAGCTTTCTTT.

The table lists this clone with a few counts. The chain links TRBV19 to TRBJ2-1; unclear D gene. The CDR3 runs 13 residues. V lost 6 bases to trimming and J lost 4 bases, with 10 bases between them. CDR1 and CDR2 from the germline V gene are LNHDA and SQIVND (reference sequence). The CDR3 coding sequence is TGTGCCAGTAGCCCCCTCGGGTACAATGAGCAGTTCTTC. Amino acid sequence: CASSPLGYNEQFF.

The rearrangement joins TRBV6-5 to TRBJ1-6; 11 nucleotides match TRBD1. The germline gives CDR1 MNHEY, CDR2 SVGAGI. V lost 8 bases, J lost 6 bases, and 6 bases stayed unmatched. This CDR3 comprises 15 residues. In DNA form, the CDR3 reads TGTGCCAGCGGCCGGGACAGGGGGTTTAATTCACCCCTCCACTTT. As protein: CASGRDRGFNSPLHF.

J is TRBJ2-5 and V is TRBV5-1; 12 nucleotides agree with TRBD2. The CDR3 runs to 18 residues. J was trimmed by 1 base and V by 4 bases; bases with no gene match: 11. The germline gives CDR1 SGHRS, CDR2 YFSETQ. This chain's CDR3 is CASSRLPLAGGGQETQYF. CDR3 in DNA: TGCGCCAGCAGCCGCCTACCTCTAGCGGGGGGGGGCCAAGAGACCCAGTACTTC.

This clone was seen a single time. The chain combines TRBV3-1 (or the pseudogene TRBV3-2) with TRBJ1-2; TRBD1 matches 11 bases. The V gene end was trimmed by 3 bases and the J gene end by 8 bases; junction bases not matched to a gene: 5. This CDR3 is 14 amino acids long. The germline V gene encodes CDR1 LGHDT and CDR2 YNNKEL (reference sequence). This CDR3 reads CASSQGQGVGGYTF. The CDR3 DNA sequence: TGTGCCAGCAGCCAGGGACAGGGGGTTGGGGGCTACACCTTC.

This clone has a single count. The chain employs TRBV13 and TRBJ2-3; D is ambiguous. CDR1 is PRHDT and CDR2 is FYEKMQ in the germline V gene (reference sequence). The CDR3 loop spans 15 amino acids. Trimming removed 2 bases at V and 4 bases at J, with 13 bases between. CDR3 sequence (DNA): TGTGCCAGCAGCTTACTACTCCCGCAGGCAGATACGCAGTATTTT. This encodes CASSLLLPQADTQYF. The full variable domain, with the rest looked up from reference TRBV13 and TRBJ2-3, is AAGVIQSPRHLIKEKRETATLKCYPIPRHDTVYWYQQGPGQDPQFLISFYEKMQSDKGSIPDRFSAQQFSDYHSELNMSSLELGDSALYFCASSLLLPQADTQYFGPGTRLTVL.

This clone was counted between two and nine times. The chain uses TRBV9 and TRBJ2-3; TRBD2 is a possible D gene (6 bases). Germline values: CDR1 SGDLS, CDR2 YYNGEE. The CDR3 contains 15 residues. V lost 0 bases to trimming and J lost 4 bases, with 12 bases between them. CDR3 sequence reads: CASSVGSLAPDTQYF. In DNA form, the CDR3 reads TGTGCCAGCAGCGTAGGGTCACTAGCACCAGATACGCAGTATTTT.

The chain carries TRBV16 and TRBJ1-5, with a tentative D call TRBD1 (5 bases). The length of the CDR3 is 15 residues. Germline V lookup: CDR1 KGHSY, CDR2 FQNENV. The V and J ends lost 2 bases and 7 bases respectively, with 15 bases between them. CDR3 nucleotide sequence: TGTGCCAGCAGCCAACCCCGACAGTCCCCACAGCCCCAGCATTTT. Translation gives CASSQPRQSPQPQHF.

The chain's CDR3 is CASSLPESNQPQHF. DNA of the CDR3: TGTGCCAGCAGCTTGCCCGAGAGCAATCAGCCCCAGCATTTT. The rearrangement links TRBV11-2 to TRBJ1-5, with no clear D. The CDR3 consists of 14 residues. Germline-derived CDR1 and CDR2 are SGHAT and FQNNGV. Trimming took 3 bases from V and 1 from J, leaving 7 bases between them.

This clone was seen only a few times. The chain couples TRBV28 to TRBJ1-1, with a possible D match to TRBD1 (6 bases). From germline, CDR1 is MDHEN and CDR2 SYDVKM. The CDR3 is 14 residues long. V was trimmed by 7 bases and J by 0 bases, leaving 12 bases between them. The DNA of the CDR3 is TGTGCCAGCACGAAAGGGGGAATGAACACTGAAGCTTTCTTT. Translation gives CASTKGGMNTEAFF. Combining the CDR3 with reference TRBV28 and TRBJ1-1 gives the whole variable domain DVKVTQSSRYLVKRTGEKVFLECVQDMDHENMFWYRQDPGLGLRLIYFSYDVKMKEKGDIPEGYSVSREKKERFSLILESASTNQTSMYLCASTKGGMNTEAFFGQGTRLTVV.

The CDR3 nucleotides read TGTGCCATCCGCTCGACAGGAACTAATGAAAAACTGTTTTTT. Its protein is CAIRSTGTNEKLFF. The gene calls are TRBV10-3 and TRBJ1-4; TRBD1 might be the D (6 bases). The CDR3 contains 14 residues. V lost 8 bases and J 1 base, leaving 11 bases between the germline ends. Per the germline V gene, CDR1 is ENHRY and CDR2 is SYGVKD.

This clone has more than one count but fewer than ten. The chain couples TRBV5-1 to TRBJ1-1, with D unresolved. The V and J ends lost 3 bases and 0 bases respectively, with 12 bases between them. Germline V gene sequence: CDR1 SGHRS, CDR2 YFSETQ. This CDR3 has 15 amino acids. Here the CDR3 reads CASSWETQVNTEAFF. CDR3 sequence (DNA): TGCGCCAGCAGCTGGGAGACACAAGTGAACACTGAAGCTTTCTTT. Drawing the rest from reference TRBV5-1 and TRBJ1-1, the complete variable domain is KAGVTQTPRYLIKTRGQQVTLSCSPISGHRSVSWYQQTPGQGLQFLFEYFSETQRNKGNFPGRFSGRQFSNSRSEMNVSTLELGDSALYLCASSWETQVNTEAFFGQGTRLTVV.

This clone was seen a single time. This rearrangement joins TRBV18 to TRBJ1-2; 9 nucleotides agree with TRBD1. Losses at the gene ends were 9 bases for V and 2 bases for J; bases not matched to a gene: 4. The germline V gene has CDR1 KGHSH and CDR2 LQKENI. The CDR3 loop spans 13 amino acids. The CDR3 protein is CASSGQGNYGYTF. In DNA form, the CDR3 reads TGTGCCAGTTCGGGACAGGGCAACTATGGCTACACCTTC.

This chain's CDR3 is CASSPQGRGETQYF. CDR3 DNA: TGTGCCAGCTCACCACAGGGGAGGGGAGAGACCCAGTACTTC. This chain uses TRBV18 with TRBJ2-5, with TRBD2 identical over 7 bases. CDR1 and CDR2 from the germline V gene are KGHSH and LQKENI. This CDR3 spans 14 amino acids. The J segment lost 4 bases and the V segment lost 1 base, leaving 3 bases of the junction unmatched.

The V and J genes are TRBV7-2 and TRBJ1-2; no clear D gene. Trimming took 2 bases from V and 4 from J, leaving 8 bases between them. The CDR3 contains 13 residues. CDR1 SGHTA and CDR2 FQGNSA come from the germline V gene. CDR3 protein: CASSLQAFYGYTF. CDR3 bases: TGTGCCAGCAGCTTACAGGCGTTCTATGGCTACACCTTC.

V gene TRBV25-1 combines with J gene TRBJ1-2; no definite D call. CDR1 is MGHDK and CDR2 is SYGVNS in the germline V gene. Trimming cost V 6 bases and J 0 bases, with 5 bases left between them. The CDR3 is 12 residues long. The DNA for the CDR3 is TGTGCCAGCAGAGCCTCTAACTATGGCTACACCTTC. The encoded protein is CASRASNYGYTF.

The chain couples TRBV7-8 to TRBJ2-7; TRBD2 agrees at 11 bases. The V gene's germline CDR1 is SGHVS and CDR2 FQNEAQ. This CDR3 contains 17 residues. With 5 bases clipped from V and 2 bases from J, the junction kept 11 bases outside the gene matches. This chain's CDR3 is CASSRTGTSGNPYEQYF. The DNA of the CDR3 is TGTGCCAGCAGCAGGACCGGGACTAGCGGAAACCCCTACGAGCAGTACTTC.

V and J are TRBV7-2 and TRBJ2-1; 7 bases map to TRBD2. The CDR3 totals 16 residues. Germline assignment: CDR1 SGHTA and CDR2 FQGNSA. The junction had 11 bases not matched to a gene; V was cut back by 0 bases and J by 9 bases. CDR3 DNA: TGTGCCAGCAGCTTAGCCCTCGGGTGGGGGGGAGTTGAGCAGTTCTTC. Translated: CASSLALGWGGVEQFF.